This record concerns one TCR beta chain sequence. Its target is not known. The test was conducted at deep level. Sequencing was performed with immunoSEQ multiplex PCR; in TCRdb, only in-frame clones are kept and a portion is missing. The profile covers a few million clones, with 90% to 97% appearing a single time and over 0.1% taken by the ten largest. The sample belongs to a study of shared clonotypes between healthy human individuals. Study information: Three CD4 naive, three CD4 memory, two CD8 naive and one CD8 memory plate were used per donor.

The V and J ends lost 0 bases and 7 bases respectively, with 6 bases between them. CDR1 and CDR2 (germline): WSHSY, SAAADI. The CDR3 is made up of 13 amino acids. Overall study findings and caveats: Clonotype sharing levels among donors were expected to vary with sequencing depth.

CD4+ cell separation produced CD45RA+ naive and CD45RA-negative memory subsets. Sequenced: naive CD4+ T cells sorted from blood. Subset described: CD45RA+ positively selected. This receptor was taken from a young man in good health. The rearrangement uses TRBV10-2 and TRBJ2-2; D gene uncertain. The CDR3 DNA follows: TGCGCCAGCAGTGAGTCCAGCAGCGGGGAGCTGTTTTTT. The encoded protein is CASSESSSGELFF.